This note documents a single TCR beta chain sequence. Authors' data handling: Nucleated cell counts were estimated from reference gene primer amplification. Assay: immunoSEQ multiplex PCR; the TCRdb copy retains only in-frame clones and omits some. V and J calls plus clone size are reproduced from that table; the DNA served to infer D and trimming. The sample yields about 140,000 clones, over 65% seen once. This record belongs to a study of blood T cell repertoires in COVID-19. As for the study in general: Spain, Italy and the United States supplied samples that represented acute and convalescent COVID-19. Sources were T cells, B-cell-depleted T cells, or PBMCs; the material itself was cDNA or gDNA.

The germline CDR1 and CDR2 sequences are SNHLY and FYNNEI. The CDR3 length is 11 residues. The V end lost 10 bases, the J end lost 4 bases, and 10 bases lay between the germline ends. Sequencing was carried out using peripheral blood. This clonotype was obtained from a woman of 80 years or more with active or convalescent COVID-19. The chain has TRBV2 and TRBJ1-1; D gene ambiguous. CDR3 coding DNA: TGTGCCACAGAGGGCGCCACTGAAGCTTTCTTT. Translation gives CATEGATEAFF. Filled out from reference TRBV2 and TRBJ1-1, the complete variable domain reads EPEVTQTPSHQVTQMGQEVILRCVPISNHLYFYWYRQILGQKVEFLVSFYNNEISEKSEIFDDQFSVERPDGSNFTLKIRSTKLEDSAMYFCATEGATEAFFGQGTRLTVV.